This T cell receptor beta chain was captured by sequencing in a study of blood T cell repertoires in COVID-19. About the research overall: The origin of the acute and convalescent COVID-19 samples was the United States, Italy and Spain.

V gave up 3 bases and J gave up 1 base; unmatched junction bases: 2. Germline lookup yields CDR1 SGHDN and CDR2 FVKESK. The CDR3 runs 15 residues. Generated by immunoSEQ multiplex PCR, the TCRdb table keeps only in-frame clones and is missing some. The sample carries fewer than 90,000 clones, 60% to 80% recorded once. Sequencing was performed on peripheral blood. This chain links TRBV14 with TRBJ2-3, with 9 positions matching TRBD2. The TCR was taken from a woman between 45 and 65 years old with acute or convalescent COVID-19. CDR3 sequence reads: CASSQIAGGTDTQYF. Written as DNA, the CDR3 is TGTGCCAGCAGCCAGATAGCGGGGGGCACAGATACGCAGTATTTT.